These T cell receptor beta chains were read from a single sample in a study of T cells after yellow fever vaccination. TCRdb analysed the 5' RACE reads with MiXCR anew, one entry per CDR3 protein. The sample carries almost 600,000 distinct CDR3 sequences, about 13% recorded once. This material consisted of PBMCs, taken on the day of the yellow fever booster vaccination. The receptors were sampled from a man younger than 40 who received the YFV17D yellow fever vaccine. The CDR3 runs from the conserved cysteine through the conserved F or W. Each record gives: V gene, D gene, CDR3 length, clone size, J gene, CDR3 DNA, CDR3 protein. D genes are given only for firm matches. For some rows the clone size is stated as once, few or many, or as a class when expanded; others skip it.

>TRBV30|NA|13|few|TRBJ2-2
TGTGCCTGGACTTTAACGAACACCGGGGAGCTGTTTTTT
CAWTLTNTGELFF
>TRBV29-1|NA|13|few|TRBJ1-6
TGCAGCGTTGCACAGGCCGATAATTCACCCCTCCACTTT
CSVAQADNSPLHF
>TRBV3-1|TRBD2|17|NA|TRBJ2-7
TGTGCCAGCAGCCCTGGGACTAGCGGGAGTTTTTTGTACGAGCAGTACTTC
CASSPGTSGSFLYEQYF
>TRBV24-1|NA|12|NA|TRBJ1-1
TGTGCCACCGGAAACTTTGGAGGGGAAGCTTTCTTT
CATGNFGGEAFF
>TRBV4-1|NA|14|few|TRBJ2-3
TGCGCCAGCAGCCAATTACAGTGGACAGATACGCAGTATTTT
CASSQLQWTDTQYF
>TRBV7-2|NA|14|NA|TRBJ2-7
TGTGCCAGCAGCCTTAACCCTCTCTCCTACGAGCAGTACTTC
CASSLNPLSYEQYF
>TRBV7-6|TRBD2|13|NA|TRBJ2-7
TGTGCCAGCAGCTCCCGTAGCGGGATCGAGCAGTACTTC
CASSSRSGIEQYF
>TRBV5-1|TRBD1|13|few|TRBJ1-6
TGCGCCAGCTCAGGGGGCGTAAATTCACCCCTCCACTTT
CASSGGVNSPLHF
>TRBV7-2|NA|13|few|TRBJ2-1
TGTGCCAGCAGCTTAGGGGTGTTAGGGGAGCAGTTCTTC
CASSLGVLGEQFF
>TRBV20-1|NA|10|few|TRBJ1-1
TGCAGTGCCTTGGTTCTAGGAGCTTTCTTT
CSALVLGAFF
>TRBV4-3|TRBD2|17|NA|TRBJ2-7
TGCGCCAGCAGCCAAGTCATCGGACTAGCTAGTTTGGGCGAGCAGTACTTC
CASSQVIGLASLGEQYF
>TRBV5-5|TRBD2|14|NA|TRBJ2-2
TGTGCCAGCAGCTCGCGGGGGGATTCCGGGGAGCTGTTTTTT
CASSSRGDSGELFF
>TRBV30|NA|12|NA|TRBJ2-1
TGTGCCTGGAGCCCCGGAGCCAATGAGCAGTTCTTC
CAWSPGANEQFF
>TRBV14|TRBD2|16|NA|TRBJ2-3
TGTGCCAGCAGCTTCGGACTAGCGGCTACGGGGGATACGCAGTATTTT
CASSFGLAATGDTQYF
>TRBV29-1|NA|10|NA|TRBJ1-1
TGCAGCGTTGTAAGGGTGAAAGCTTTCTTT
CSVVRVKAFF
>TRBV7-2|NA|15|few|TRBJ1-2
TGTGCCAGCAGCGGCTCGGACAACACTAACTATGGCTACACCTTC
CASSGSDNTNYGYTF
>TRBV6-5|NA|15|NA|TRBJ1-1
TGTGCCAGCAGTTACTCTGCGGGGACATCCACTGAAGCTTTCTTT
CASSYSAGTSTEAFF
>TRBV7-2|NA|14|NA|TRBJ1-1
TGTGCCAGCACCCCGGGGGGACCGAACACTGAAGCTTTCTTT
CASTPGGPNTEAFF
>TRBV12-3/TRBV12-4|NA|16|few|TRBJ1-5
TGTGCCAGCAGTCTACAGGGTGTAACTTTTGGTCAGCCCCAGCATTTT
CASSLQGVTFGQPQHF
>TRBV20-1|NA|11|many|TRBJ2-3
TGCAGTGCTCGGAGGGCAGATACGCAGTATTTT
CSARRADTQYF
>TRBV11-1|TRBD2|20|few|TRBJ2-1
TGTGCCAGCAGCTTGGGTACGGGGGGAGGGCCCTACTCCTCCTACAATGAGCAGTTCTTC
CASSLGTGGGPYSSYNEQFF
>TRBV4-3|NA|18|NA|TRBJ2-1
TGCGCCAGCAGCCAAGCAGCCCCGGGGGCGGGAGTTAGCAATGAGCAGTTCTTC
CASSQAAPGAGVSNEQFF
>TRBV20-1|NA|16|few|TRBJ2-1
TGCAGTGCTAGAGAGGTTAGGCGGACTTTAGACAATGAGCAGTTCTTC
CSAREVRRTLDNEQFF
>TRBV12-3/TRBV12-4|TRBD2|18|NA|TRBJ2-3
TGTGCCAGCCCTACCCCCCTAACTAGCGGGAGGGCCCCGCATACGCAGTATTTT
CASPTPLTSGRAPHTQYF
>TRBV5-1|NA|14|few|TRBJ2-6
TGCGCCAGCGCAGACGCATCTGGGGCCAACGTCCTGACTTTC
CASADASGANVLTF
>TRBV28|TRBD1|15|few|TRBJ2-6
TGTGCCAGCAGTTCTACAGGGGTAGGGGCCAACGTCCTGACTTTC
CASSSTGVGANVLTF
>TRBV4-3|NA|15|few|TRBJ1-1
TGCGCCAGCAGCCAAGAAATCAATTGGGCCACTGAAGCTTTCTTT
CASSQEINWATEAFF
>TRBV7-2|TRBD2|15|few|TRBJ2-7
TGTGCCAGCAGAAAAGTGGGGGGAGGGCCTTACGAGCAGTACTTC
CASRKVGGGPYEQYF
>TRBV11-2|TRBD2|18|few|TRBJ2-3
TGTGCCAGCAGCCCAACTAGGGGTCGGGGACTAGCGACAGATACGCAGTATTTT
CASSPTRGRGLATDTQYF
>TRBV24-1|NA|12|NA|TRBJ2-1
TGTGCCACCAGCTGGACTTCCGATGAGCAGTTCTTC
CATSWTSDEQFF
>TRBV7-4|TRBD2|17|few|TRBJ2-1
TGTGCCAGCAGCCCCCGGGGGGGACTAGTTGCCTACAATGAGCAGTTCTTC
CASSPRGGLVAYNEQFF
>TRBV5-8|TRBD2|15|few|TRBJ2-2
TGTGCCAGAGAGGGACTAGCAGGGAACACCGGGGAGCTGTTTTTT
CAREGLAGNTGELFF
>TRBV12-3/TRBV12-4|NA|15|few|TRBJ1-1
TGTGCCAGCAGTTCCCCAGACAGAATGAACACTGAAGCTTTCTTT
CASSSPDRMNTEAFF
>TRBV7-9|NA|14|NA|TRBJ2-2
TGTGCCAGCAGCCCCAATGGGGACACCGGGGAGCTGTTTTTT
CASSPNGDTGELFF
>TRBV20-1|NA|15|NA|TRBJ1-2
TGCAGTGCTAGAGATCGGGCGGGCCCTGCCGCAGGCTACACCTTC
CSARDRAGPAAGYTF
>TRBV5-1|TRBD2|16|NA|TRBJ2-1
TGCGCCAGCAGCCACACTAGCGGGGGGAGATACAATGAGCAGTTCTTC
CASSHTSGGRYNEQFF
>TRBV25-1|TRBD1|12|NA|TRBJ1-5
TGTGCCAGTGGGACAGGGGTTCAGCCCCAGCATTTT
CASGTGVQPQHF
>TRBV7-2|TRBD1|16|few|TRBJ2-4
TGTGCCAGCAGCAACCCGACAGGGGTGGCCAAAAACATTCAGTACTTC
CASSNPTGVAKNIQYF
>TRBV20-1|TRBD1|13|NA|TRBJ2-1
TGCAGTGCCCAACTCCGGGACAGGTTTGAGCAGTTCTTC
CSAQLRDRFEQFF
>TRBV6-2/TRBV6-3|NA|15|NA|TRBJ1-2
TGTGCCAGCAGCTCATTCGAGGCTAGGAACTATGGCTACACCTTC
CASSSFEARNYGYTF
>TRBV5-1|NA|14|few|TRBJ2-2
TGCGCCAGCAGCTTGTCAACCCTCGCCGGGGAGCTGTTTTTT
CASSLSTLAGELFF
>TRBV18|NA|14|few|TRBJ1-1
TGTGCCAGCTCACCACTGAATCCGAACACTGAAGCTTTCTTT
CASSPLNPNTEAFF
>TRBV18|TRBD2|16|few|TRBJ2-7
TGTGCCAGCTCACCACCGACTAGCGGGGGGCGTGGGGAGCAGTACTTC
CASSPPTSGGRGEQYF
>TRBV5-6|NA|15|NA|TRBJ2-7
TGTGCCAGCAGTATCCTGGGTTTGGCATTTTTAGAGCAGTACTTC
CASSILGLAFLEQYF
>TRBV30|NA|13|NA|TRBJ2-6
TGTGCCCTGGACCCCTCTGGGGCCAACGTCCTGACTTTC
CALDPSGANVLTF
>TRBV19|NA|14|few|TRBJ1-2
TGTGCCAGTAGGGCCCCGGCAGCCGCCATGGGCTACACCTTC
CASRAPAAAMGYTF
>TRBV9|TRBD2|15|NA|TRBJ2-1
TGTGCCAGCAGTCGCCTAGCGGGAATAAACAATGAGCAGTTCTTC
CASSRLAGINNEQFF
>TRBV7-2|NA|13|few|TRBJ2-3
TGTGCCAGCAGCTTATGGGACGTAGATACGCAGTATTTT
CASSLWDVDTQYF
>TRBV29-1|TRBD2|15|NA|TRBJ2-2
TGCAGCGTCGTGGGACTAGCGGGAGGCACCGGGGAGCTGTTTTTT
CSVVGLAGGTGELFF
>TRBV28|NA|15|NA|TRBJ2-3
TGTGCCAGCAGTTTGTCAGGGCTGCACACAGATACGCAGTATTTT
CASSLSGLHTDTQYF